The 27 T cell receptor beta chains reported below all come from one sample, sequenced in a study of T cells in Graves' hyperthyroidism and ophthalmopathy (dated by TCRdb to between 2018 and 2021). Library construction relied on multiplex PCR. Instrument on record: Illumina HiSeq 2000. Amplification of TCR beta CDR3 regions was carried out from RNA transcripts. For the first round of RT-PCR on the TCR CDR3, the HTBI primer set was used together with the Qiagen OneStep RT-PCR kit. TCRdb took the public reads, trimmed them with fastp at Q25, ran MiXCR for clone calling and kept in-frame beta chains. When rows share a CDR3 protein, they turn into one entry using the most common DNA and genes. This sample lists approximately 360,000 distinct CDR3 sequences; 15% to 18% were detected once. In total, the top ten clones hold 28% of the sample. The sequenced material came from blood. The receptor source for this set is a woman aged 18-35 years with Graves' hyperthyroidism that later progressed to Graves' ophthalmopathy.

The CDR3 sequence: CASSWGGRAGNEQFF. CDR3 DNA: TGTGCCAGCAGCTGGGGCGGGAGGGCCGGAAATGAGCAGTTCTTC. This sequence joins TRBV11-2 and TRBJ2-1; 9 bases are shared with TRBD2. V gave up 4 bases and J gave up 7 bases; unmatched junction bases: 8. This CDR3 has 15 amino acids. Per germline, CDR1 SGHAT and CDR2 FQNNGV.

To note about this clonotype: A read error may account for a junction end that differs from germline. The chain is built from TRBV29-1 and TRBJ1-1, with D possibly matching TRBD1 (6 bases). This CDR3 has 13 amino acids. Per germline, CDR1 SQVTM and CDR2 ANQGSEA. The CDR3, as DNA: TGCAGCGTTGATAGGACGAGGGACACTGAAGCTTCCTTT. This encodes CSVDRTRDTEASF. The full variable domain, with the rest looked up from reference TRBV29-1 and TRBJ1-1, is SAVISQKPSRDICQRGTSLTIQCQVDSQVTMMFWYRQQPGQSLTLIATANQGSEATYESGFVIDKFPISRPNLTFSTLTVSNMSPEDSSIYLCSVDRTRDTEASFGQGTRLTVV.

Ten or more counts support this clonotype. The V call is TRBV28, the J call TRBJ1-5; TRBD1 agrees at 8 bases. V was pared by 6 bases and J by 2 bases, with 12 bases of the junction left unmatched. CDR1 is MDHEN, CDR2 SYDVKM, per germline. This CDR3 is 17 amino acids long. The CDR3 sequence: CASSRWTGSYGNQPQHF. As DNA, the CDR3 is TGTGCCAGCAGCCGATGGACAGGGAGCTACGGCAATCAGCCCCAGCATTTT.

This clonotype was seen ten or more times. The V call is TRBV20-1, the J call TRBJ1-1; a weak D match, TRBD1 (6 bases). This CDR3 spans 14 amino acids. Trimming left V 0 bases short and J 0 bases short, with 8 bases between. CDR1 DFQATT and CDR2 SNEGSKA come from the germline V gene (reference sequence). In nucleotides, the CDR3 is TGCAGTGCTAGAGACAGGGGAATGAACACTGAAGCTTTCTTT. It yields the protein CSARDRGMNTEAFF.

This clonotype was detected many times. This chain links TRBV5-1 with TRBJ2-3; D remains unclear. This CDR3 has 15 residues. Deletions cut 0 bases from V and 1 base from J, with 9 bases between. Germline CDR1 SGHRS, CDR2 YFSETQ. This chain's CDR3 is CASSLAGYRTDTQYF. The CDR3 region has the DNA TGCGCCAGCAGCTTGGCCGGCTATCGCACAGATACGCAGTATTTT.

In this sample, this clonotype turned up many times. V and J are TRBV7-6 and TRBJ2-7; 8 bases match TRBD2. Germline V gene sequence: CDR1 SGHVS, CDR2 FNYEAQ. This CDR3 region has 15 residues. Losses at the gene ends were 4 bases for V and 2 bases for J; bases not matched to a gene: 7. The CDR3 DNA is TGTGCCAGCAGCTCGATAGCGGGACTTACCTACGAGCAGTACTTC. This translates into CASSSIAGLTYEQYF. Complete variable domain (other parts from reference TRBV7-6 and TRBJ2-7): GAGVSQSPRYKVTKRGQDVALRCDPISGHVSLYWYRQALGQGPEFLTYFNYEAQQDKSGLPNDRFSAERPEGSISTLTIQRTEQRDSAMYRCASSSIAGLTYEQYFGPGTRLTVT.

This sequence joins TRBV6-1 and TRBJ2-5; 8 bases match TRBD1. The germline V gene has CDR1 MNHNS and CDR2 SASEGT. This CDR3 is 16 amino acids long. V dropped 7 bases and J dropped 4; count of bases not matched to a gene: 14. CDR3 in amino acids: CASTLGTGRAGETQYF. DNA of the CDR3: TGTGCCAGCACCTTAGGGACAGGCCGAGCAGGAGAGACCCAGTACTTC.

This clonotype was seen many times. V and J are TRBV27 and TRBJ2-1; the D call may be TRBD1 or TRBD2 (5 bases each). With 4 bases removed from V and 8 bases from J, the gap between germline ends came to 12 bases. The CDR3 contains 13 residues. Germline CDR1 MNHEY, CDR2 SMNVEV (reference sequence). The CDR3 DNA reads as TGTGCCAGCAGTTGGGCAGGGAGCGATGAGCAGTTCTTC. Residues: CASSWAGSDEQFF.

This clonotype showed up many times. This chain uses TRBV28 with TRBJ2-4, with D possibly matching TRBD2 (5 bases). V lost 8 bases to trimming and J lost 2 bases, with 13 bases between them. This CDR3 has 14 amino acids. CDR1 is MDHEN, CDR2 SYDVKM, per germline. The DNA for the CDR3 is TGTGCCAGCCCCTCTCGGGGAACCAAAAACATTCAGTACTTC. Translating it yields CASPSRGTKNIQYF.

This clonotype was detected many times. V gene TRBV28 combines with J gene TRBJ2-7; D is uncertain. This CDR3 region has 14 residues. Germline CDR1 MDHEN, CDR2 SYDVKM. Trimming took 6 bases from V and 6 from J, leaving 18 bases between them. This chain's CDR3 is CASRKLRPFGEQYF. The CDR3 bases are TGTGCCAGCAGGAAGCTCCGACCCTTCGGCGAGCAGTACTTC. The full variable domain, rest sourced from reference TRBV28 and TRBJ2-7, is DVKVTQSSRYLVKRTGEKVFLECVQDMDHENMFWYRQDPGLGLRLIYFSYDVKMKEKGDIPEGYSVSREKKERFSLILESASTNQTSMYLCASRKLRPFGEQYFGPGTRLTVT.

In this sample, this clonotype turned up many times. The chain couples TRBV27 to TRBJ2-7, with 7 bases fitting TRBD1. Germline V gene sequence: CDR1 MNHEY, CDR2 SMNVEV (reference sequence). This CDR3 region has 14 residues. V dropped 6 bases and J dropped 1; count of bases not matched to a gene: 6. CDR3 DNA: TGTGCCAGCAGATCCACAGGGGTTTCCTACGAGCAGTACTTC. Amino acids: CASRSTGVSYEQYF.

Ten or more counts support this clonotype. J is TRBJ2-2 and V is TRBV5-1; 8 positions agree with TRBD1. V shed 4 bases and J 6 bases; nucleotides not matched to a gene: 5. The CDR3 sequence is 14 residues long. CDR1 SGHRS and CDR2 YFSETQ come from the germline V gene. This CDR3 reads CASSMDRVAGELFF. DNA for the CDR3: TGCGCCAGCAGCATGGACAGGGTTGCCGGGGAGCTGTTTTTT.

This clonotype occurred a few times. The chain is built from TRBV2 and TRBJ1-3; D is unclear. CDR1 is SNHLY and CDR2 is FYNNEI in the germline V gene. Deletions cut 8 bases from V and 4 bases from J, with 15 bases between. This CDR3 spans 14 amino acids. CDR3 bases: TGTGCCAGCTCCCCCACAACGCTGGGAAACACCATATATTTT. The encoded protein is CASSPTTLGNTIYF. Filled out from reference TRBV2 and TRBJ1-3, the complete variable domain reads EPEVTQTPSHQVTQMGQEVILRCVPISNHLYFYWYRQILGQKVEFLVSFYNNEISEKSEIFDDQFSVERPDGSNFTLKIRSTKLEDSAMYFCASSPTTLGNTIYFGEGSWLTVV.

To note about this clonotype: A much larger clone is a single base away; this may be a read error. This sequence joins TRBV20-1 and TRBJ2-3, with D possibly matching TRBD2 (6 bases). Germline V gene lookup returns CDR1 DFQATT and CDR2 SNEGSKA (reference sequence). V was shortened by 1 base and J by 1 base, with 12 bases between the two germline ends. CDR3 length equals 15 residues. The CDR3 region has the DNA TGCAGTGCTAGAGTAACTAGCTTCCGCACAGATACGCAGTATTTT. Residues: CSARVTSFRTDTQYF.

The gene calls are TRBV5-1 and TRBJ1-3; the D is unclear. The CDR3 runs 14 residues. The germline V gene has CDR1 SGHRS and CDR2 YFSETQ. V dropped 1 base and J dropped 11 bases, with 16 bases sitting between them. The CDR3 bases are TGCGCCAGCAGCTTGTATCTAGGACGGATCCCCATATATTTT. It encodes CASSLYLGRIPIYF. The full variable domain, with the rest looked up from reference TRBV5-1 and TRBJ1-3, is KAGVTQTPRYLIKTRGQQVTLSCSPISGHRSVSWYQQTPGQGLQFLFEYFSETQRNKGNFPGRFSGRQFSNSRSEMNVSTLELGDSALYLCASSLYLGRIPIYFGEGSWLTVV.

The rearrangement uses TRBV6-1 and TRBJ1-2; no clear D gene. The CDR3 spans 15 residues. Trimming removed 4 bases at V and 7 bases at J, with 19 bases between. CDR1 MNHNS and CDR2 SASEGT come from the germline V gene. This CDR3 reads CASSADTYQGRGYTF. The CDR3 nucleotides are TGTGCCAGCAGTGCCGACACTTACCAAGGCCGTGGCTACACCTTC.

This clonotype was observed at least ten times. The gene calls are TRBV12-3 or TRBV12-4 and TRBJ1-1; 7 bases fit TRBD1. J lost 2 bases, V lost 3 bases, and 15 bases had no gene match. The CDR3 runs 18 residues. CDR3 amino acids: CASSFYRGPRLSNTEAFF. CDR3 DNA sequence: TGTGCCAGCAGTTTTTACAGGGGCCCGAGACTGAGTAACACTGAAGCTTTCTTT.

This clonotype was recorded many times. The rearrangement links TRBV27 to TRBJ2-7; 7 positions agree with TRBD2. Trimming removed 5 bases from V and 2 bases from J; junction bases left unmatched: 9. The germline V gene encodes CDR1 MNHEY and CDR2 SMNVEV (reference sequence). There are 15 residues in the CDR3. The CDR3 nucleotides are TGTGCCAGCAGTCCGCGACCTGCGGGGGCCTACGAGCAGTACTTC. It translates to CASSPRPAGAYEQYF.

The sample holds a few counts of this clonotype. This CDR3 reads CSASGQGASFSYEQYF. The CDR3 bases are TGCAGTGCCAGCGGGCAGGGGGCGTCTTTCTCCTACGAGCAGTACTTC. The genes are TRBV20-1 and TRBJ2-7; 8 bases agree with TRBD1. The CDR3 consists of 16 residues. The V segment lost 6 bases and the J segment 0 bases; nucleotides outside the gene matches: 13. From germline, CDR1 is DFQATT and CDR2 SNEGSKA (reference sequence).

In its sample, this clonotype was seen many times. This chain connects TRBV28 to TRBJ1-5; 11 bases align to TRBD1. V was pared by 2 bases and J by 6 bases, with 3 bases of the junction left unmatched. The CDR3 is 15 amino acids. From germline, CDR1 is MDHEN and CDR2 SYDVKM. The CDR3 DNA reads TGTGCCAGCAGTTTAGGTGGGACAGGGGGTCAGCCCCAGCATTTT. The encoded protein is CASSLGGTGGQPQHF.

This clonotype was observed many times. The chain is built from TRBV30 and TRBJ2-2; 7 bases align to TRBD2. CDR3 length: 14 amino acids. Germline CDR1 GTSNPN, CDR2 SVGIG (reference sequence). V shed 3 bases, J shed 3 bases, and the junction held 4 bases outside the gene matches. CDR3 DNA: TGTGCCTGGAGAACTAGCGCCTACACCGGGGAGCTGTTTTTT. Translated: CAWRTSAYTGELFF.

CDR3 bases: TGTGCCAGCAGTTCCATGACTAGCGCTCGCACAGATACGCAGTATTTT. Its protein product is CASSSMTSARTDTQYF. The rearrangement joins TRBV6-5 to TRBJ2-3, with 8 bases identical to TRBD2. There are 16 residues in the CDR3. Trimming at V came to 4 bases and at J to 1 base, leaving 7 bases not matched to a gene. Germline CDR1 reads MNHEY; CDR2 reads SVGAGI.

This clonotype was picked up many times. The chain carries TRBV2 and TRBJ2-5, with unresolved D. CDR1 is SNHLY and CDR2 is FYNNEI in the germline V gene. V was clipped by 6 bases and J by 1 base, with 12 bases between them. CDR3 size: 14 residues. The CDR3 spells CASRRDWAQETQYF. The DNA of the CDR3 is TGTGCCAGCAGGAGAGACTGGGCCCAAGAGACCCAGTACTTC.

This clonotype was picked up many times. The chain combines TRBV28 with TRBJ2-2; no definite D call. Germline V gene lookup returns CDR1 MDHEN and CDR2 SYDVKM. Deletions cut 5 bases from V and 4 bases from J, with 11 bases between. The CDR3 totals 14 residues. This CDR3 reads CASSPRHTTGELFF. The CDR3, as DNA: TGTGCCAGCAGTCCCCGACATACCACCGGGGAGCTGTTTTTT.

This clonotype was counted at least ten times. The CDR3 spells CASSSGHLSEAFF. The CDR3 DNA is TGTGCCAGCAGTTCAGGACACCTTTCTGAAGCTTTCTTT. V is TRBV6-1 and J is TRBJ1-1, with D perhaps TRBD1 (5 bases). CDR3 length equals 13 residues. Trimming shortened V by 5 bases and J by 6 bases, and 13 bases separated the two germline ends. Germline CDR1 MNHNS, CDR2 SASEGT.

This clonotype was seen at least ten times. This sequence joins TRBV3-1 and TRBJ1-2; 9 bases are shared with TRBD1. This CDR3 contains 15 residues. The germline gives CDR1 LGHDT, CDR2 YNNKEL (reference sequence). V was pared by 1 base and J by 2 bases, with 2 bases of the junction left unmatched. CDR3 region: CASSQATGGNYGYTF. The CDR3 DNA follows: TGTGCCAGCAGCCAAGCGACAGGGGGGAACTATGGCTACACCTTC.

In its sample, this clonotype was seen many times. The J gene is TRBJ2-2, the V gene TRBV9; 9 nucleotides align to TRBD2. CDR3 length: 14 residues. V shed 0 bases, J shed 6 bases, and the junction held 0 bases outside the gene matches. Germline V lookup: CDR1 SGDLS, CDR2 YYNGEE. This CDR3 is CASSVVAGAGELFF. The CDR3 nucleotides read TGTGCCAGCAGCGTAGTAGCGGGGGCCGGGGAGCTGTTTTTT.